This T cell receptor (beta chain) derives from a study of monozygotic twins with inflammatory bowel disease. General study results and limits: Healthy twins showed more clonotype sharing with others than IBD patients, especially patients with disease activity.

On this clonotype itself: The antigen is not known.

The CDR3 totals 15 residues. Germline CDR1 and CDR2: SGHVS and FQNEAQ. Two nested PCRs, roughly 17 and 9 cycles, amplified TCRalpha and TCRbeta cDNA. TCRdb re-called the 5' RACE reads and catalogs CDR3 proteins one per entry, DNA excluded. The sample data list approximately 160,000 distinct CDR3 sequences. Specimen: blood. The chain carries TRBV7-8 and TRBJ1-5; the D gene TCRdb calls, TRBD1, cannot be checked with no DNA. The receptor was isolated from a human donor with ulcerative colitis or Crohn's disease, or a healthy co-twin of an affected twin (not recorded which). The CDR3: CASSMAGAGNQPQHF. Drawing the rest from reference TRBV7-8 and TRBJ1-5, the complete variable domain is GAGVSQSPRYKVAKRGQDVALRCDPISGHVSLFWYQQALGQGPEFLTYFQNEAQLDKSGLPSDRFFAERPEGSVSTLKIQRTQQEDSAVYLCASSMAGAGNQPQHFGDGTRLSIL.